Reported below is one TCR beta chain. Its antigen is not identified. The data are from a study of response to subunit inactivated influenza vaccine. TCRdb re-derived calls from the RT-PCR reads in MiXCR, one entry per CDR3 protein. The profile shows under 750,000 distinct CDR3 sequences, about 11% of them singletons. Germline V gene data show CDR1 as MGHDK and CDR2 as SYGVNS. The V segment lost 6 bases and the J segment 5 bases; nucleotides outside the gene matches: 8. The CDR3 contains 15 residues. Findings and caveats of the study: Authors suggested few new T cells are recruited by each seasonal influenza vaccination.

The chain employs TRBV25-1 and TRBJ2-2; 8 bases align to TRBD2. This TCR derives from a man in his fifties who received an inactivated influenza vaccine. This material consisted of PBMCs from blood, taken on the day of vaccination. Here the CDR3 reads CASRGGSGSTGELFF. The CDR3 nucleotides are TGTGCCAGCAGGGGAGGCAGCGGGAGTACCGGGGAGCTGTTTTTT.